These 18 T cell receptor beta chains were all obtained from the same sample, sequenced in a study of cytomegalovirus exposure and HLA in healthy donors. The study ran its PCR with 60 Vbeta and 13 Jbeta primers. The protocol was immunoSEQ multiplex PCR, while the TCRdb copy is restricted to in-frame clones and leaves out a portion. Of 110,000 or so clones in the sample, 80% to 90% are singletons; the top ten hold 1.5% to 2%. Sequencing used PBMCs. The receptors were gathered from a middle-aged man in good health and CMV-seronegative.

The V and J genes are TRBV5-1 and TRBJ2-5, with 7 bases matching TRBD1. Unmatched junction bases numbered 5, after V lost 5 bases and J lost 1 base. Germline V CDR1 and CDR2: SGHRS, YFSETQ. The CDR3 extends over 14 amino acids. The CDR3 loop is CASRPGTVQETQYF. CDR3 sequence (DNA): TGCGCCAGCAGGCCCGGGACAGTCCAAGAGACCCAGTACTTC.

This clone was seen only a few times. The V call is TRBV5-4, the J call TRBJ2-5, with D possibly being TRBD2 (6 bases). The CDR3 totals 15 residues. The germline CDR1 and CDR2 sequences are SGHNT and YYREEE (reference sequence). V lost 4 bases and J lost 1, with 14 bases in between. The DNA for the CDR3 is TGTGCCAGCAGCACTGGAGGGCCACCCCAAGAGACCCAGTACTTC. This encodes CASSTGGPPQETQYF.

The V gene is TRBV7-9, the J gene TRBJ1-1; 11 positions agree with TRBD1. CDR3 length equals 16 residues. Germline CDR1 reads SEHNR; CDR2 reads FQNEAQ (reference sequence). Trimming cost V 7 bases and J 0 bases; bases outside gene matches: 7. CDR3 protein: CASNQRTGGVNTEAFF. DNA for the CDR3: TGTGCCAGCAACCAAAGGACAGGGGGCGTGAACACTGAAGCTTTCTTT.

The V call is TRBV18, the J call TRBJ2-5, with TRBD1 as a possible D gene (5 bases). This CDR3 has 14 amino acids. Trimming took off 4 bases at V and 5 bases at J, with 14 bases between the two ends. CDR1 and CDR2 from the germline V gene are KGHSH and LQKENI. CDR3 DNA: TGTGCCAGCTCACTACAGGAGTTAGGGGAGACCCAGTACTTC. It codes for CASSLQELGETQYF.

This clone was detected a few times. CDR3 loop: CASSPPGVSYEQYF. The CDR3 nucleotides are TGTGCCAGCAGCCCCCCCGGGGTATCCTACGAGCAGTACTTC. The chain joins TRBV28 to TRBJ2-7; perhaps TRBD2 as D (5 bases). Per germline, CDR1 MDHEN and CDR2 SYDVKM. The V end lost 6 bases, the J end lost 1 base, and 13 bases lay between the germline ends. CDR3 size: 14 residues.

The V and J genes are TRBV29-1 and TRBJ2-1, with 8 bases lining up with TRBD1. The V and J ends lost 7 bases and 5 bases, in that order; junction bases with no gene match: 10. CDR3 length: 14 amino acids. In germline, CDR1 is SQVTM, CDR2 ANQGSEA. This CDR3 is CSATTGANDNEQFF. For the CDR3, the DNA is TGCAGCGCTACGACAGGGGCAAACGACAATGAGCAGTTCTTC.

Details on this clone: Other DNA sequences of this sample code for an identical CDR3. The CDR3 spells CASSLQGATNEKLFF. CDR3 nucleotide sequence: TGTGCCAGTAGCCTCCAAGGGGCAACTAATGAAAAACTGTTTTTT. V gene TRBV2 combines with J gene TRBJ1-4; D is perhaps TRBD1 (5 bases). This CDR3 spans 15 amino acids. CDR1 is SNHLY and CDR2 is FYNNEI in the germline V gene. V lost 9 bases and J lost 0, with 14 bases in between.

The V and J genes are TRBV7-9 and TRBJ2-1, with D hard to call. The germline V gene has CDR1 SEHNR and CDR2 FQNEAQ (reference sequence). V shed 6 bases and J shed 5 bases, with 14 bases lying between them. The CDR3 runs 14 residues. CDR3 residues: CASRTGSVNNEQFF. In nucleotides, the CDR3 is TGTGCCAGCAGGACGGGTTCCGTCAACAATGAGCAGTTCTTC. Full variable domain (rest looked up from reference TRBV7-9 and TRBJ2-1): DTGVSQNPRHKITKRGQNVTFRCDPISEHNRLYWYRQTLGQGPEFLTYFQNEAQLEKSRLLSDRFSAERPKGSFSTLEIQRTEQGDSAMYLCASRTGSVNNEQFFGPGTRLTVL.

This sequence joins TRBV9 and TRBJ1-4; tentatively, D is TRBD1 (6 bases). This CDR3 region has 15 residues. Trimming stripped 5 bases from V and 5 bases from J, with 16 bases between. From germline, CDR1 is SGDLS and CDR2 YYNGEE. CDR3 in DNA: TGTGCCAGCAGTGGTCAGGGGAAACGGAATGAAAAACTGTTTTTT. It encodes CASSGQGKRNEKLFF. Together with reference TRBV9 and TRBJ1-4, the CDR3 gives the full variable domain: DSGVTQTPKHLITATGQRVTLRCSPRSGDLSVYWYQQSLDQGLQFLIQYYNGEERAKGNILERFSAQQFPDLHSELNLSSLELGDSALYFCASSGQGKRNEKLFFGSGTQLSVL.

The chain joins TRBV5-4 to TRBJ1-1; D gene unclear. Germline assignment: CDR1 SGHNT and CDR2 YYREEE (reference sequence). V dropped 1 base and J dropped 1 base, with 8 bases sitting between them. CDR3 length: 14 residues. Written as DNA, the CDR3 is TGTGCCAGCAGCTTGATGCAGAAGAACACTGAAGCTTTCTTT. Its translation is CASSLMQKNTEAFF.

The rearrangement joins TRBV7-2 to TRBJ1-2; the D is unclear. The CDR3 length is 13 residues. The V and J ends lost 5 bases and 2 bases respectively, with 9 bases between them. Germline CDR1 is SGHTA and CDR2 is FQGNSA. The CDR3 nucleotides are TGTGCCAGCAGCCCGTTTATAAACTATGGCTACACCTTC. This codes for CASSPFINYGYTF.

The V and J genes are TRBV7-9 and TRBJ2-3; no definite D call. CDR1 is SEHNR, CDR2 FQNEAQ, per germline (reference sequence). CDR3 size: 12 residues. The ends were cut back, 5 bases at V and 3 bases at J, with 6 bases in the middle. The chain's CDR3 is CASSRDTDTQYF. The CDR3 DNA is TGTGCCAGCAGCCGAGATACAGATACGCAGTATTTT.

This clone has just a few counts. The chain couples TRBV30 to TRBJ2-3; 10 bases agree with TRBD2. Trimming removed 6 bases from V and 2 bases from J; junction bases left unmatched: 2. The CDR3 spans 13 residues. From germline, CDR1 is GTSNPN and CDR2 SVGIG (reference sequence). DNA for the CDR3: TGTGCCTGTAGCGGGGGGCACACAGATACGCAGTATTTT. The encoded protein is CACSGGHTDTQYF.

The rearrangement links TRBV30 to TRBJ1-2; the D is unclear. V was shortened by 5 bases and J by 1 base, with 11 bases between the two germline ends. Germline CDR1 reads GTSNPN; CDR2 reads SVGIG (reference sequence). The CDR3 is made up of 13 amino acids. The CDR3 spells CAWHQNFNYGYTF. The CDR3 DNA sequence: TGTGCCTGGCATCAGAATTTTAACTATGGCTACACCTTC.

The chain couples TRBV7-9 to TRBJ1-5, with 7 nucleotides matching TRBD1. With 3 bases clipped from V and 4 bases from J, the junction kept 6 bases outside the gene matches. This CDR3 has 15 amino acids. Germline V gives CDR1 SEHNR, CDR2 FQNEAQ (reference sequence). CDR3 protein: CASSLGGTENQPQHF. CDR3 bases: TGTGCCAGCAGCTTGGGCGGGACAGAAAATCAGCCCCAGCATTTT.

The chain joins TRBV12-5 to TRBJ2-2, with D maybe TRBD2 (5 bases). Per the germline V gene, CDR1 is LGHNT and CDR2 is FRNRAP. The germline V and J ends were trimmed by 5 bases and 1 base, with 8 bases remaining between them. The CDR3 spans 14 residues. DNA of the CDR3: TGTGCTAGTGGTCCAGGACTGAACACCGGGGAGCTGTTTTTT. Protein sequence: CASGPGLNTGELFF.

This chain joins TRBV4-3 and TRBJ1-1; D ambiguous. V lost 4 bases and J 0 bases, leaving 6 bases between the germline ends. CDR1 is LGHNA, CDR2 YSLEER, per germline. The CDR3 runs to 13 residues. For the CDR3, the DNA is TGCGCCAGCAGCCGAGCTGTGAACACTGAAGCTTTCTTT. The encoded protein is CASSRAVNTEAFF.

This clone was counted only a few times. The J gene is TRBJ1-2, the V gene TRBV4-2, with TRBD1 as a possible D gene (5 bases). V lost 0 bases and J lost 3, with 14 bases in between. Germline V gene data show CDR1 as LGHNA and CDR2 as YNFKEQ. The CDR3 runs to 16 residues. The DNA of the CDR3 is TGTGCCAGCAGCCAAGATCCCGGGACGGGAGACTATGGCTACACCTTC. As protein: CASSQDPGTGDYGYTF.